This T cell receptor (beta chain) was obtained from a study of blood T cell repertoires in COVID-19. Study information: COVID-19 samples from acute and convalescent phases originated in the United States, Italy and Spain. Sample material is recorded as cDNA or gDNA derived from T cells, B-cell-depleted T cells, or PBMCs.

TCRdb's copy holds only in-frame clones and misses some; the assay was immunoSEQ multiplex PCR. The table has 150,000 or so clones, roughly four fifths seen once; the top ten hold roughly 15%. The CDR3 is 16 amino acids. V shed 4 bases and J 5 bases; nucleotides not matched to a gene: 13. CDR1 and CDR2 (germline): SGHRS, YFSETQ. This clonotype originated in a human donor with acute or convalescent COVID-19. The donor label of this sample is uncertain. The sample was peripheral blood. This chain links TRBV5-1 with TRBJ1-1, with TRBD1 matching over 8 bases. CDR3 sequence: CASSPKTGAVRTEAFF. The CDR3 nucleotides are TGCGCCAGCAGCCCGAAGACAGGGGCTGTCAGAACTGAAGCTTTCTTT.